This TCR beta chain was recorded in a study of shared clonotypes between healthy human individuals. Study-level findings and limits: Sampling covered nothing but blood. Tissue TCR repertoires likely differ from those found in blood. Compared with memory subsets, naive subsets generally had larger estimated richness.

This clone was observed a few times. What it binds is not known. Its ends do not fully match the called genes, so a read error is possible. This CDR3 is 11 amino acids long. CDR1 DFQATT and CDR2 SNEGSKA come from the germline V gene (reference sequence). Measured with immunoSEQ multiplex PCR; TCRdb has only the in-frame clones, and not every one. The sample holds about 1,500,000 clones, roughly 97% seen once. The TCR originated in a man aged 30 to 39 in good health. The chain employs TRBV20-1 and TRBJ2-5; D possibly matches TRBD1 or TRBD2 (5 bases each). Sequencing input: naive CD4+ T cells sorted from blood. The subset: CD45RA+ positively selected. The CDR3 region is CSAGTSELAHF. The CDR3 DNA reads TGCAGTGCGGGGACCTCAGAACTTGCTCACTTC.